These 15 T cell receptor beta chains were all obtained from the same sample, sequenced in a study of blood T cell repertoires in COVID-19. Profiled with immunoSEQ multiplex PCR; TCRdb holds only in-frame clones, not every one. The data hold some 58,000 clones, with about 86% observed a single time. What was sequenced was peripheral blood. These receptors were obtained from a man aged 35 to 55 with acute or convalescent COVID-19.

The CDR3 DNA reads TGTGCCACCAGTGACGACAGTCCACCCTACGAGCAGTACTTC. This gives the protein CATSDDSPPYEQYF. The genes are TRBV24-1 and TRBJ2-7, with D tentatively TRBD1 (5 bases). The CDR3 spans 14 residues. Germline loops: CDR1 KGHDR, CDR2 SFDVKD. V lost 4 bases, J lost 2 bases, and 11 bases lay in between.

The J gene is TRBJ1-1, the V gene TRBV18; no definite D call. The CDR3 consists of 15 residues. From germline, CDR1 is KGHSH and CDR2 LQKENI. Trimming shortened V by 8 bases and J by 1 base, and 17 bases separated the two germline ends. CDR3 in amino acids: CASRPQSSGNTEAFF. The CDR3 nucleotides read TGTGCCAGCCGACCCCAATCCTCGGGGAACACTGAAGCTTTCTTT.

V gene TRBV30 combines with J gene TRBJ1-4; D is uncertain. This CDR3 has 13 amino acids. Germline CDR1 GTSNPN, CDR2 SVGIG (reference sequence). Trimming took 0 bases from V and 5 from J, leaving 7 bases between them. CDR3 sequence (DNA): TGTGCCTGGAGTGTACTGTTAAATGAAAAACTGTTTTTT. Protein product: CAWSVLLNEKLFF.

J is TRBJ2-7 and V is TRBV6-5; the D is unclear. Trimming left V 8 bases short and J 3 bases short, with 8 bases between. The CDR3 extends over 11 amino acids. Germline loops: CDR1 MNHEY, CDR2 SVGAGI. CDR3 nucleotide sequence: TGTGCCAGCCTAAGCAACTACGAGCAGTACTTC. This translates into CASLSNYEQYF.

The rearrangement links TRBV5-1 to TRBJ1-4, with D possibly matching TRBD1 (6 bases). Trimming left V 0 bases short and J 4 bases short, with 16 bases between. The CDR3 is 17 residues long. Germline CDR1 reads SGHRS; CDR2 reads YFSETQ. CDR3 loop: CASSLDRVLTHNEKLFF. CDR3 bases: TGCGCCAGCAGCTTGGACAGGGTCCTGACCCATAATGAAAAACTGTTTTTT.

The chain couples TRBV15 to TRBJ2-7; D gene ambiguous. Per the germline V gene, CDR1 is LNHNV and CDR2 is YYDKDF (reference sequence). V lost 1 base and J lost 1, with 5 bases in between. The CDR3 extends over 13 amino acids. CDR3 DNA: TGTGCCACCAGCAGAGGTCTATCCTACGAGCAGTACTTC. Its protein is CATSRGLSYEQYF.

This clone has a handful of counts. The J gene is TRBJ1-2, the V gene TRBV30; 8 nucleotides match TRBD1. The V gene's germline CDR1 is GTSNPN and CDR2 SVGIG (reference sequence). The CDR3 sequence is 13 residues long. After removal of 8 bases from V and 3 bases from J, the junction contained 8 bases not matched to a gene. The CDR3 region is CALHRGSDYGYTF. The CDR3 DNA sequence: TGTGCCCTCCACAGGGGGAGCGACTATGGCTACACCTTC.

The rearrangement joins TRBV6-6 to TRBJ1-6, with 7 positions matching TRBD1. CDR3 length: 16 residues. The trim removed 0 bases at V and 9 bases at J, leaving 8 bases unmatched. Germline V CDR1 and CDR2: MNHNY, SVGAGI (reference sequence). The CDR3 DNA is TGTGCCAGCAGTTACTCGACAGGGTCCCTCCGTTCACCCCTCCACTTT. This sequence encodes CASSYSTGSLRSPLHF.

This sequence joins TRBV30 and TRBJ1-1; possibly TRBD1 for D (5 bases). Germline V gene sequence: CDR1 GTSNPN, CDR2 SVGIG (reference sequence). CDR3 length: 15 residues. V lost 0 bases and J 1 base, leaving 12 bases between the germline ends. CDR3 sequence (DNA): TGTGCCTGGAGTGTAGATGGGGCAGCGAACACTGAAGCTTTCTTT. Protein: CAWSVDGAANTEAFF.

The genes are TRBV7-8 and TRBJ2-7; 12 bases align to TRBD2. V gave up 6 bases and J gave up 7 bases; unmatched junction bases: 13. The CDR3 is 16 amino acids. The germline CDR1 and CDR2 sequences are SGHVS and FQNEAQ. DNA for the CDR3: TGTGCCAGCAGAACTAGCGGGGGGCTCACATCGGGAGAGCAGTACTTC. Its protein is CASRTSGGLTSGEQYF.

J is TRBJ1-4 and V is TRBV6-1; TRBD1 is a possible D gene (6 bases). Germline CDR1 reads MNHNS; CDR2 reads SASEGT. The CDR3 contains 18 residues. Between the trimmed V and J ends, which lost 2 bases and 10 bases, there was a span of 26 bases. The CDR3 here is CASSERSNRGGGAGKLFF. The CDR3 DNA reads TGTGCCAGCAGTGAACGATCTAACCGGGGAGGGGGGGCAGGAAAACTGTTTTTT.

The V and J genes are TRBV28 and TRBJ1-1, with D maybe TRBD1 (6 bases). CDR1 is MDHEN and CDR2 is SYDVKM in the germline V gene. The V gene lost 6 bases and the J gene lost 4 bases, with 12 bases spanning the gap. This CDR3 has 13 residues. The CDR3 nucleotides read TGTGCCAGCAGAAATACAGGGATCACTGAAGCTTTCTTT. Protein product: CASRNTGITEAFF. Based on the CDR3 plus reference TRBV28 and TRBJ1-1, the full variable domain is DVKVTQSSRYLVKRTGEKVFLECVQDMDHENMFWYRQDPGLGLRLIYFSYDVKMKEKGDIPEGYSVSREKKERFSLILESASTNQTSMYLCASRNTGITEAFFGQGTRLTVV.

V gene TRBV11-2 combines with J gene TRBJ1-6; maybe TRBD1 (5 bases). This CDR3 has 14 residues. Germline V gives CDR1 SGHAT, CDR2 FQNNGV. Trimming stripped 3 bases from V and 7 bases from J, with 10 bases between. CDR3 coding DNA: TGTGCCAGCAGCTTGAATCGACAGAATTCACCCCTCCACTTT. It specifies CASSLNRQNSPLHF.

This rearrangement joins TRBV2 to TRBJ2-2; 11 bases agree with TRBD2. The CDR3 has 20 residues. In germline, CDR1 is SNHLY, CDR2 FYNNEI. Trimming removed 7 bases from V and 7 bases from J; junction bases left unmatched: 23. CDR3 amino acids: CASTEWPSGGSDSAGGELFF. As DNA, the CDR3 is TGTGCCAGCACCGAATGGCCTAGCGGGGGGTCCGATTCGGCAGGCGGGGAGCTGTTTTTT.

CDR3 DNA sequence: TGTGCCAGCATTTCGACAGGGGAAAACTATGGCTACACCTTC. This translates into CASISTGENYGYTF. The V call is TRBV6-5, the J call TRBJ1-2; 8 nucleotides line up with TRBD1. V was pared by 7 bases and J by 2 bases, with 6 bases of the junction left unmatched. The CDR3 is 14 residues long. CDR1 and CDR2 (germline): MNHEY, SVGAGI.